This TCR beta chain was retrieved from a study of graft-versus-host responses after intestinal transplantation. The wider study: Anti-thymocyte globulin induction was given to all recipients, followed by tacrolimus and steroids for approximately three years.

Points on this clone: Its antigen remains unidentified.

The table came from immunoSEQ multiplex PCR; TCRdb's copy has only in-frame clones and leaves some out. The sample contains approximately 97,000 clones, about nine tenths of which appear only once. Germline-derived CDR1 and CDR2 are SNHLY and FYNNEI. J gave up 2 bases and V 6 bases, and 6 bases lay outside the gene matches. The CDR3 is 15 amino acids. Sequenced material: unstimulated CD8+ T cells sorted from spleen or lymph node cells, taken before transplant. The V and J genes are TRBV2 and TRBJ2-3; TRBD2 aligns across 9 bases. The TCR comes from a human donor who was the organ donor for an intestinal transplant. In DNA, the CDR3 is TGTGCCAGCAGGGGGACTAGCAGATACACAGATACGCAGTATTTT. It encodes CASRGTSRYTDTQYF.